This T cell receptor beta chain derives from a study of blood T cell repertoires in COVID-19. Looking at the study overall: Sites in the United States, Italy and Spain provided acute and convalescent COVID-19 samples. Nucleic acid was either cDNA or gDNA, and it came from T cells, B-cell-depleted T cells, or PBMCs.

Original methodology: Reference gene primer amplification in the assay estimated nucleated cell counts. Generated by immunoSEQ multiplex PCR, the TCRdb table keeps only in-frame clones and is missing some. From that table come the V and J calls and clone size; the DNA was used to work out D and trimming. The data show some 270,000 clones, with about four fifths seen just once and about 1.5% held by the top ten. Material: peripheral blood. The receptor comes from a woman in her forties who had recovered from COVID-19.

The CDR3 sequence: CAISGQVRGEETQYF. The CDR3, as DNA: TGTGCCATCAGTGGTCAGGTCCGGGGGGAAGAGACCCAGTACTTC. V is TRBV10-3 and J is TRBJ2-5; 7 bases line up with TRBD2. The CDR3 is 15 amino acids. Looked up from germline, CDR1 is ENHRY and CDR2 is SYGVKD. Trimming took 4 bases from V and 3 from J; bases not matched to a gene: 8.